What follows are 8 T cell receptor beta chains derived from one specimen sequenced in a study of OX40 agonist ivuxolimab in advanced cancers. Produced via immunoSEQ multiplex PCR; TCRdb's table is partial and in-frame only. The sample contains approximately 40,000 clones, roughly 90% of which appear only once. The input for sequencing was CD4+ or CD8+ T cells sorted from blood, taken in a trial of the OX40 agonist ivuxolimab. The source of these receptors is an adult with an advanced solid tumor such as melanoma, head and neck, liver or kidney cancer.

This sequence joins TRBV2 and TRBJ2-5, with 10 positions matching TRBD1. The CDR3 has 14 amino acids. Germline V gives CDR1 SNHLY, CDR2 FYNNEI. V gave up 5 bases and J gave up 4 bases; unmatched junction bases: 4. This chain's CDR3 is CASSRDRGAETQYF. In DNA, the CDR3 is TGTGCCAGCAGTCGGGACAGGGGAGCAGAGACCCAGTACTTC.

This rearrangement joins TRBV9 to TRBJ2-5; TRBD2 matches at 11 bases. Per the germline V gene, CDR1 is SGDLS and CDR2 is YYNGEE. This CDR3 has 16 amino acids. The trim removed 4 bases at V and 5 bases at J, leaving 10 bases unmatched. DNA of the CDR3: TGTGCCAGCAGCCCCCATAGCGGGAGGGCCCCGGAGACCCAGTACTTC. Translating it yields CASSPHSGRAPETQYF.

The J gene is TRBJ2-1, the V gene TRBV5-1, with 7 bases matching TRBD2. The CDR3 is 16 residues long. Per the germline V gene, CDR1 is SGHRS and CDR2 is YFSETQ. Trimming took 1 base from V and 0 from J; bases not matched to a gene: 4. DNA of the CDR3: TGCGCCAGCAGCTTGAACTCGGGAGGCTCCTACAATGAGCAGTTCTTC. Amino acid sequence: CASSLNSGGSYNEQFF.

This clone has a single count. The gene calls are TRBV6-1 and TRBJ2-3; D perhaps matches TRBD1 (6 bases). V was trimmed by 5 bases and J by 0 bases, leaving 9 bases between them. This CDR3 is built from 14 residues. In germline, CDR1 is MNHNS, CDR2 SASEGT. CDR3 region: CASSTRGSTDTQYF. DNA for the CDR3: TGTGCCAGCAGTACGAGGGGGAGCACAGATACGCAGTATTTT.

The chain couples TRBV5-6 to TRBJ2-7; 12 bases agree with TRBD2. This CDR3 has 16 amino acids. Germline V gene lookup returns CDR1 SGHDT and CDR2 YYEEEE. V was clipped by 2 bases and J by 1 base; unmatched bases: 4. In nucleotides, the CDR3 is TGTGCCAGCAGCTTACGGACTAGCGGGATTTCCTACGAGCAGTACTTC. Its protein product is CASSLRTSGISYEQYF.

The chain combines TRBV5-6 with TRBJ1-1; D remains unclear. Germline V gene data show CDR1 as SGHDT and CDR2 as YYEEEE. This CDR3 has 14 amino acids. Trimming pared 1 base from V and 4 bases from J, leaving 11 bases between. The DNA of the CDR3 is TGTGCCAGCAGCTTGCTTCCCCGCTCCACTGAAGCTTTCTTT. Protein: CASSLLPRSTEAFF. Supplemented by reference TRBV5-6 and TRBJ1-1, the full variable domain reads DAGVTQSPTHLIKTRGQQVTLRCSPKSGHDTVSWYQQALGQGPQFIFQYYEEEERQRGNFPDRFSGHQFPNYSSELNVNALLLGDSALYLCASSLLPRSTEAFFGQGTRLTVV.

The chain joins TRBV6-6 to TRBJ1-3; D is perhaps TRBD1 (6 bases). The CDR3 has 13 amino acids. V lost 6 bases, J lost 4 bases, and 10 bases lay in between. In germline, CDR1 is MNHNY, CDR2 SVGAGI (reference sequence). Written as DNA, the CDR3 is TGTGCCAGCAGGAAGGACAGCGGAAACACCATATATTTT. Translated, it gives CASRKDSGNTIYF.

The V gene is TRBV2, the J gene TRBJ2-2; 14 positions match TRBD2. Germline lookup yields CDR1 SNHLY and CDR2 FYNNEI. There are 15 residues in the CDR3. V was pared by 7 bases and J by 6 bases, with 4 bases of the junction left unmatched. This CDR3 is CASKTSGRGAGELFF. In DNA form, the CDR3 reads TGTGCCAGCAAGACTAGCGGGAGGGGGGCCGGGGAGCTGTTTTTT.